The 14 T cell receptor beta chains reported below all come from one sample, sequenced in a study of shared clonotypes between healthy human individuals (dated by TCRdb to the early 2020s). The library was obtained by the immunoSEQ multiplex PCR assay. In TCRdb, the immuneACCESS table is reduced to in-frame sequences with V and J assigned. These tables do not hold every clone; where another copy was compared, an unresolved V gene accounts for under half, and the others remain unexplained. This sample lists just over 2,000,000 clones; around 95% were detected once. The biggest ten clones account for roughly 0.13% of the sample. The sample was naive CD4+ T cells sorted from blood. The sample's cell subset or site label, decoded: CD45RA+ positively selected. The receptors shown here come from a young man in good health.

This chain uses TRBV4-2 with TRBJ2-7; 7 bases map to TRBD2. This CDR3 has 17 residues. In germline, CDR1 is LGHNA, CDR2 YNFKEQ. J gave up 0 bases and V 0 bases, and 8 bases lay outside the gene matches. CDR3 sequence reads: CASSQDSAGDSSYEQYF. In DNA, the CDR3 is TGTGCCAGCAGCCAAGATTCCGCGGGGGATAGCTCCTACGAGCAGTACTTC.

The chain is built from TRBV7-2 and TRBJ2-7; 10 bases map to TRBD1. The junction had 5 bases not matched to a gene; V was cut back by 1 base and J by 5 bases. The CDR3 sequence is 15 residues long. Germline loops: CDR1 SGHTA, CDR2 FQGNSA. The CDR3 DNA is TGTGCCAGCAGCTTAGTTCCGGGACAGGGGAACGAGCAGTACTTC. Translating it yields CASSLVPGQGNEQYF.

The chain couples TRBV4-1 to TRBJ2-4; 7 nucleotides match TRBD2. This CDR3 contains 15 residues. Trimming took 7 bases from V and 0 from J; bases not matched to a gene: 6. The germline V gene encodes CDR1 MGHRA and CDR2 YSYEKL. The CDR3 DNA is TGCGCCAGCACACCGGGACTAATAGCCAAAAACATTCAGTACTTC. Translation gives CASTPGLIAKNIQYF.

The table lists this clone with a count of one. V is TRBV9 and J is TRBJ1-1; TRBD1 aligns across 10 bases. The CDR3 sequence is 15 residues long. V lost 3 bases, J lost 1 base, and 3 bases stayed unmatched. CDR1 is SGDLS and CDR2 is YYNGEE in the germline V gene. The CDR3 region is CASSGRTGGNTEAFF. Written as DNA, the CDR3 is TGTGCCAGCAGCGGTAGGACAGGGGGGAACACTGAAGCTTTCTTT. Combining the CDR3 with reference TRBV9 and TRBJ1-1 gives the whole variable domain DSGVTQTPKHLITATGQRVTLRCSPRSGDLSVYWYQQSLDQGLQFLIQYYNGEERAKGNILERFSAQQFPDLHSELNLSSLELGDSALYFCASSGRTGGNTEAFFGQGTRLTVV.

The chain links TRBV6-1 to TRBJ2-3, with D possibly matching TRBD2 (7 bases). The V end was cut by 8 bases, the J end by 8 bases, with 14 bases between. The CDR3 contains 12 residues. Looked up from germline, CDR1 is MNHNS and CDR2 is SASEGT. As DNA, the CDR3 is TGTGCCAGCGCCGGGGGGCAGGGTACGCAGTATTTT. Its translation is CASAGGQGTQYF.

The CDR3: CASSLGVGPRDTQYF. CDR3 DNA sequence: TGTGCCAGCAGCTTAGGAGTGGGTCCCCGTGATACGCAGTATTTT. The chain couples TRBV11-2 to TRBJ2-3; D unresolved. The germline V gene has CDR1 SGHAT and CDR2 FQNNGV. V lost 1 base, J lost 6 bases, and 14 bases lay in between. This CDR3 is built from 15 residues. Looking up the rest from reference TRBV11-2 and TRBJ2-3 gives the full variable domain: EAGVAQSPRYKIIEKRQSVAFWCNPISGHATLYWYQQILGQGPKLLIQFQNNGVVDDSQLPKDRFSAERLKGVDSTLKIQPAKLEDSAVYLCASSLGVGPRDTQYFGPGTRLTVL.

This clone occurred many times. This chain connects TRBV9 to TRBJ2-2; D gene ambiguous. Germline-derived CDR1 and CDR2 are SGDLS and YYNGEE. V was trimmed by 1 base and J by 7 bases, leaving 14 bases between them. The CDR3 length is 15 residues. CDR3 protein: CASSVSIPSSGELFF. CDR3 bases: TGTGCCAGCAGCGTAAGCATACCAAGTAGCGGGGAGCTGTTTTTT.

This clone showed up just once. The V and J genes are TRBV5-1 and TRBJ2-3; D gene ambiguous. Germline V gene sequence: CDR1 SGHRS, CDR2 YFSETQ. V shed 2 bases and J shed 6 bases, with 13 bases lying between them. The length of the CDR3 is 14 residues. In DNA, the CDR3 is TGCGCCAGCAGCTTAGCAACTGAAGGGGATACGCAGTATTTT. This codes for CASSLATEGDTQYF. Drawing the rest from reference TRBV5-1 and TRBJ2-3, the complete variable domain is KAGVTQTPRYLIKTRGQQVTLSCSPISGHRSVSWYQQTPGQGLQFLFEYFSETQRNKGNFPGRFSGRQFSNSRSEMNVSTLELGDSALYLCASSLATEGDTQYFGPGTRLTVL.

The rearrangement links TRBV7-9 to TRBJ2-2; TRBD1 might be the D (6 bases). The CDR3 totals 16 residues. Trimming pared 1 base from V and 5 bases from J, leaving 14 bases between. Germline assignment: CDR1 SEHNR and CDR2 FQNEAQ (reference sequence). The CDR3 region has the DNA TGTGCCAGCAGCTTAGACTCGGGACACCTGACCGGGGAGCTGTTTTTT. Encoded protein: CASSLDSGHLTGELFF.

This sequence joins TRBV5-4 and TRBJ2-7; 9 bases are shared with TRBD1. This CDR3 spans 15 amino acids. J lost 2 bases, V lost 4 bases, and 7 bases had no gene match. Germline CDR1 and CDR2: SGHNT and YYREEE (reference sequence). The CDR3 sequence: CASSPRGQGTYEQYF. The CDR3 coding sequence is TGTGCCAGCAGCCCCAGAGGACAGGGGACCTACGAGCAGTACTTC.

The chain links TRBV27 to TRBJ2-1; 13 nucleotides agree with TRBD2. The CDR3 contains 18 residues. Germline V gene data show CDR1 as MNHEY and CDR2 as SMNVEV (reference sequence). V dropped 8 bases and J dropped 1; count of bases not matched to a gene: 11. The DNA of the CDR3 is TGTGCCAGCCAGACCGGGACTAGCGGGAAAAGTTCCTACAATGAGCAGTTCTTC. It translates to CASQTGTSGKSSYNEQFF.

V gene TRBV6-5 combines with J gene TRBJ2-5; D gene ambiguous. This CDR3 is built from 15 residues. Germline lookup yields CDR1 MNHEY and CDR2 SVGAGI. Trimming left V 0 bases short and J 2 bases short, with 10 bases between. CDR3 sequence: CASSYSLGQQETQYF. The DNA of the CDR3 is TGTGCCAGCAGTTACTCGTTAGGGCAGCAAGAGACCCAGTACTTC.

The V call is TRBV6-5, the J call TRBJ1-1; no clear D. The CDR3 is made up of 14 amino acids. CDR1 MNHEY and CDR2 SVGAGI come from the germline V gene. Trimming took 6 bases from V and 0 from J, leaving 11 bases between them. The CDR3 sequence: CASRGEMVNTEAFF. The CDR3 DNA sequence: TGTGCCAGCAGAGGTGAGATGGTGAACACTGAAGCTTTCTTT.

The gene calls are TRBV11-2 and TRBJ2-3, with D tentatively TRBD2 (6 bases). CDR3 length: 15 amino acids. The V gene's germline CDR1 is SGHAT and CDR2 FQNNGV. V gave up 5 bases and J gave up 2 bases, with 14 bases separating them. The CDR3 loop reads CASSPGVGYTDTQYF. The CDR3 bases are TGTGCCAGCAGCCCGGGGGTCGGCTACACAGATACGCAGTATTTT.